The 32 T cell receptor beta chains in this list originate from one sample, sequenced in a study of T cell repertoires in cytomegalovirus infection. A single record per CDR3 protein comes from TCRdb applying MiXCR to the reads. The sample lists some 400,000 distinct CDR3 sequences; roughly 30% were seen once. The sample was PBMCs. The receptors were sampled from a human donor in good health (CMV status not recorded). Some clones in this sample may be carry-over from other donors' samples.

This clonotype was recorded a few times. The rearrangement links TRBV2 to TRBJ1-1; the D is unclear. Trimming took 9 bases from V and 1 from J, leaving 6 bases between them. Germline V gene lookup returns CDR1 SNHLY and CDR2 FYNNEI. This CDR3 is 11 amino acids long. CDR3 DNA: TGTGCCAGTGAATGGAACACTGAAGCTTTCTTT. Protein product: CASEWNTEAFF.

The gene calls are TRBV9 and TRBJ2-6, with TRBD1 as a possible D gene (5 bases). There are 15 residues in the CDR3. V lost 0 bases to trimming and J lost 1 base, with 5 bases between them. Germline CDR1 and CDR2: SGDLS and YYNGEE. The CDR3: CASSVAGSGANVLTF. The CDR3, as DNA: TGTGCCAGCAGCGTAGCAGGGTCTGGGGCCAACGTCCTGACTTTC.

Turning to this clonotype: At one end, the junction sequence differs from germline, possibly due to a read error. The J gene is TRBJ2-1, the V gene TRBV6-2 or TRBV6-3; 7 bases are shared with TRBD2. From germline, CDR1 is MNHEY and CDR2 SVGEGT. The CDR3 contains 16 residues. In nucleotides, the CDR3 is TGTGCCAGCAGTAGAACTGGCGGGAGCTCCTACAATGAGCAGTGCTTC. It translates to CASSRTGGSSYNEQCF.

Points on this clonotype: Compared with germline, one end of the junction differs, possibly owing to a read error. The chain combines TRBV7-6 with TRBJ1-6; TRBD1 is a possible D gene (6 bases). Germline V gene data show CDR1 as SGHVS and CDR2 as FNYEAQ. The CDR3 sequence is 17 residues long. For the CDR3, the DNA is TGTGCCAGCAGCGACACCGTACAGGGATCCCATAATTCACCCCCCCACTTT. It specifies CASSDTVQGSHNSPPHF.

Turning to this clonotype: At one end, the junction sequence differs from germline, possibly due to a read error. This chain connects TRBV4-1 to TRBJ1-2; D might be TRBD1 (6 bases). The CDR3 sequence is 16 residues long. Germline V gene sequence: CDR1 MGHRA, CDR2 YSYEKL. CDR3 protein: CASSLAVRTADYGYTF. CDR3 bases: TGTGCCAGCAGCCTAGCAGTCCGGACAGCAGATTATGGCTACACCTTC.

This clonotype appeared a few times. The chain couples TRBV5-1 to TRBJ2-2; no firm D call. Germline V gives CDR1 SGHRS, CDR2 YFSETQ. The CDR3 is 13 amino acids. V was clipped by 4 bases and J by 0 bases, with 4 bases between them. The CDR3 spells CASSTSNTGELFF. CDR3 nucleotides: TGCGCCAGCAGCACTTCGAACACCGGGGAGCTGTTTTTT. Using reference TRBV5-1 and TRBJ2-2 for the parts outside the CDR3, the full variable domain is KAGVTQTPRYLIKTRGQQVTLSCSPISGHRSVSWYQQTPGQGLQFLFEYFSETQRNKGNFPGRFSGRQFSNSRSEMNVSTLELGDSALYLCASSTSNTGELFFGEGSRLTVL.

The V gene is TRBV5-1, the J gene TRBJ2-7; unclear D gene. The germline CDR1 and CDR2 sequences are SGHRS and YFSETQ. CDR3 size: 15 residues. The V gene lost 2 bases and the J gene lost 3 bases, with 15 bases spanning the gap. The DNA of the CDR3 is TGCGCCAGCAGCTTAGGCCAGGCCCTTGGCTACGAGCAGTACTTC. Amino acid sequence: CASSLGQALGYEQYF.

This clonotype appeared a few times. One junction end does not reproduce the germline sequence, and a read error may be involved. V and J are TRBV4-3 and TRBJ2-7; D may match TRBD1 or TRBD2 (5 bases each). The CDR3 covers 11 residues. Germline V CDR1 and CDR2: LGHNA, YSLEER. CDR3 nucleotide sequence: TGCGCCAGCAGCCCACGAGGGGTTGGGAACTTC. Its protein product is CASSPRGVGNF.

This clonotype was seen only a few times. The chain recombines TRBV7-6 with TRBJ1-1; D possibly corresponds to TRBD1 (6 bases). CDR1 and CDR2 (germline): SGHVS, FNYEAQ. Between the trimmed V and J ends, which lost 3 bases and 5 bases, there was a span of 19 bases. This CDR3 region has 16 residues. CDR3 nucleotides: TGTGCCAGCAGCTTGTCTGTCGGGGGCCGAGGGACTGAAGCTTTCTTT. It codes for CASSLSVGGRGTEAFF.

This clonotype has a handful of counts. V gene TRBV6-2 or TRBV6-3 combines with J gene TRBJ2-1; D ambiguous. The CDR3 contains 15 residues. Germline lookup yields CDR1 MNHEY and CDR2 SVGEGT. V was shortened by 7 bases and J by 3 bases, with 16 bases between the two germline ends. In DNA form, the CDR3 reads TGTGCCAGCACCGTAGGACGGATGAGCTACAATGAGCAGTTCTTC. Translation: CASTVGRMSYNEQFF.

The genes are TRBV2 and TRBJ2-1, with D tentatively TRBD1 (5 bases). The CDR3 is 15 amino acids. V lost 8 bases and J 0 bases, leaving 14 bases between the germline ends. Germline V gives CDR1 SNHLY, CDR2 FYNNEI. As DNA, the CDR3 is TGTGCCAGCGAGCACCGACAGCACTCCTACAATGAGCAGTTCTTC. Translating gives CASEHRQHSYNEQFF.

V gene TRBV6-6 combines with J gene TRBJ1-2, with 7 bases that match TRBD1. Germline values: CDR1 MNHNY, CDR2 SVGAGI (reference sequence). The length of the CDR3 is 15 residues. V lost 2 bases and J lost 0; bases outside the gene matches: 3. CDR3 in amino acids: CASSYRDSSNYGYTF. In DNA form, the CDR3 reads TGTGCCAGCAGTTACCGGGACAGCTCTAACTATGGCTACACCTTC.

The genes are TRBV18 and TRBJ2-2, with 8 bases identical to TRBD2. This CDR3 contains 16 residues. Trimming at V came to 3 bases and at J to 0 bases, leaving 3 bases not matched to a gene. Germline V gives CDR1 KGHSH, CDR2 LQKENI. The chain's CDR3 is CASSPFGGANTGELFF. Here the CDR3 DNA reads TGTGCCAGCTCACCCTTCGGGGGGGCGAACACCGGGGAGCTGTTTTTT.

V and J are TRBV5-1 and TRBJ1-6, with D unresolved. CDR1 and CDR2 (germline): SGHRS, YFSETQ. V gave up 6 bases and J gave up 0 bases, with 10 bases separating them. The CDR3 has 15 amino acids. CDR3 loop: CASKERSSYNSPLHF. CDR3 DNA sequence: TGCGCCAGCAAAGAGAGGAGCTCCTATAATTCACCCCTCCACTTT.

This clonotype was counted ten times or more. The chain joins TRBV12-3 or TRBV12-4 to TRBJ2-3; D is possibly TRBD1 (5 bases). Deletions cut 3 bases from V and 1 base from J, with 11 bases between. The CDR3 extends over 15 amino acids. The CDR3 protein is CASSFRQSGTDTQYF. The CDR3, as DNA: TGTGCCAGCAGTTTCCGACAGTCGGGCACAGATACGCAGTATTTT.

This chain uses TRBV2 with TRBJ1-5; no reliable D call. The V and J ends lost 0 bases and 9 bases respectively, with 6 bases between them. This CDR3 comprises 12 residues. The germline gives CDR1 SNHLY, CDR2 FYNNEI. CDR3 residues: CASSEADRPQHF. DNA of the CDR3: TGTGCCAGCAGTGAAGCGGACCGGCCCCAGCATTTT.

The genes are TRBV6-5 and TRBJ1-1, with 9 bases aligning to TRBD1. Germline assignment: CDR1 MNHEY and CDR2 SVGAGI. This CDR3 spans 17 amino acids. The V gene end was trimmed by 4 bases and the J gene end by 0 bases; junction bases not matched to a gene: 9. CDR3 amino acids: CASSLQGARVLNTEAFF. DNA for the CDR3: TGTGCCAGCAGTTTACAGGGGGCCCGAGTATTGAACACTGAAGCTTTCTTT.

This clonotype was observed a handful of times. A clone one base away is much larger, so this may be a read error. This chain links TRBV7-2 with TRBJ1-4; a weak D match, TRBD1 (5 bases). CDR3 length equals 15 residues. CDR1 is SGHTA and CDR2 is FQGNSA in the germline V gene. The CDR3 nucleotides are TGTGCCAGCAGCGGACTCAGGGCGGGGTCTGAACAACTGTTTTTT. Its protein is CASSGLRAGSEQLFF.

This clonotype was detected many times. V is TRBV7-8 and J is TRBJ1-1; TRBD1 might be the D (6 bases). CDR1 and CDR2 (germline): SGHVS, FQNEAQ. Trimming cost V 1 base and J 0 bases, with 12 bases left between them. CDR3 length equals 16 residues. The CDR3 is CASSLGVGQLNTEAFF. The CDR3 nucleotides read TGTGCCAGCAGCTTAGGAGTAGGACAGTTGAACACTGAAGCTTTCTTT.

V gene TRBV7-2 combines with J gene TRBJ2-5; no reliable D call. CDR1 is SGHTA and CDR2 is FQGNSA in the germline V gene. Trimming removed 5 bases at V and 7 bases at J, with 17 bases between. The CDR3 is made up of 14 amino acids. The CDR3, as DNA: TGTGCCAGCAGCCTACGGACCACGGGTGGGACCCAGTACTTC. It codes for CASSLRTTGGTQYF.

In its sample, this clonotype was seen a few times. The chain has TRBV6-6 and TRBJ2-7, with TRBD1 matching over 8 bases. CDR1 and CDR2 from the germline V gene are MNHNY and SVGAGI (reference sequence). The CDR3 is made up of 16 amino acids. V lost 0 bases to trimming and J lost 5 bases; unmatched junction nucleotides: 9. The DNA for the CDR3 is TGTGCCAGCAGTTACTCGACAGGGGCCGCGCCCAACGAGCAGTACTTC. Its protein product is CASSYSTGAAPNEQYF.

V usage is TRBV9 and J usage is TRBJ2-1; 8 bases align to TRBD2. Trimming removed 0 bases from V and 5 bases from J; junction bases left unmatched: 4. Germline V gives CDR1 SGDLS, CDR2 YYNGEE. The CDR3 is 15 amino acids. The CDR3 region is CASSVVAGPNNEQFF. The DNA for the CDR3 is TGTGCCAGCAGCGTAGTAGCGGGGCCGAACAATGAGCAGTTCTTC.

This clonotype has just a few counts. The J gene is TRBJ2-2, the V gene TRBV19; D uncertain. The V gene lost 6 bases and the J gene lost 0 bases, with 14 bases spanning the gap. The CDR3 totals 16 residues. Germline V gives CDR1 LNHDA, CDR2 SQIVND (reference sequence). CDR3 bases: TGTGCCAGTAGGGCTTTATGGAGTCCGAACACCGGGGAGCTGTTTTTT. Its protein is CASRALWSPNTGELFF.

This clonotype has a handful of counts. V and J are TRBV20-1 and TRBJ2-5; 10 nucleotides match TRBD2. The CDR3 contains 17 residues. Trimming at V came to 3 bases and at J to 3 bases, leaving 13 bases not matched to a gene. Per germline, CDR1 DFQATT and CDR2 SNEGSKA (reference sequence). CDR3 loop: CSARSYERGGYEETQYF. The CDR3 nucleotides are TGCAGTGCTAGGTCCTACGAGCGGGGGGGCTATGAAGAGACCCAGTACTTC.

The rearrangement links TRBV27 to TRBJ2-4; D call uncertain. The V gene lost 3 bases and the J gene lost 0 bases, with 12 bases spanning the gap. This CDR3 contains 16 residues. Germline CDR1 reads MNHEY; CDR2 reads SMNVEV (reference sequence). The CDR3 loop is CASSLRTNGAKNIQYF. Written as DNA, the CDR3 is TGTGCCAGCAGTTTGAGAACTAACGGAGCCAAAAACATTCAGTACTTC.

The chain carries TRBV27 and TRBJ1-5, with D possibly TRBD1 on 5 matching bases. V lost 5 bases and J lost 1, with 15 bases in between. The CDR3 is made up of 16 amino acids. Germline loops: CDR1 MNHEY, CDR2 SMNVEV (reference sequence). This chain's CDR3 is CASSPQAGISNQPQHF. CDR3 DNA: TGTGCCAGCAGTCCCCAGGCAGGGATAAGCAATCAGCCCCAGCATTTT.

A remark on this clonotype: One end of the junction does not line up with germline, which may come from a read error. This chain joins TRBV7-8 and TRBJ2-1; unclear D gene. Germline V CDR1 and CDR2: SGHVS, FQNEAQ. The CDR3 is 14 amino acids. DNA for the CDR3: TGTGCCAGCCGCTTAGTGTCAGCGAACTATGAGCAGTTCTTC. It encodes CASRLVSANYEQFF. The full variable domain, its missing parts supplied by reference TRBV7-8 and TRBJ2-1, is GAGVSQSPRYKVAKRGQDVALRCDPISGHVSLFWYQQALGQGPEFLTYFQNEAQLDKSGLPSDRFFAERPEGSVSTLKIQRTQQEDSAVYLCASRLVSANYEQFFGPGTRLTVL.

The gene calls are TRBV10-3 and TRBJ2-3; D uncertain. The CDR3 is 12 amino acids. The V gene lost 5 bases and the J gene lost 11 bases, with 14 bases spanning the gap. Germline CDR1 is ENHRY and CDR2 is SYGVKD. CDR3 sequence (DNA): TGTGCCATCAGTTCGGACCCCCGGAGGCAGTATTTT. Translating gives CAISSDPRRQYF.

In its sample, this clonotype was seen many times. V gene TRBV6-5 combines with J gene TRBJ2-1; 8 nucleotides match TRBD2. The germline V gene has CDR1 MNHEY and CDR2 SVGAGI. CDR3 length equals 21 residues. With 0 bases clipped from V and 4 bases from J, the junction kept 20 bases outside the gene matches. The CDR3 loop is CASSYSSGTSFIRGSYNEQFF. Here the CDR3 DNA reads TGTGCCAGCAGTTACTCGTCAGGGACTAGTTTCATACGGGGAAGTTACAATGAGCAGTTCTTC.

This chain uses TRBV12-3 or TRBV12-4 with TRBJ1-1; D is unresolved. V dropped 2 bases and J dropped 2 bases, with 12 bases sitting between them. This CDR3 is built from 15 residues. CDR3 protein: CASSLRQPANTEAFF. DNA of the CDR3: TGTGCCAGCAGTTTAAGGCAGCCAGCCAACACTGAAGCTTTCTTT.

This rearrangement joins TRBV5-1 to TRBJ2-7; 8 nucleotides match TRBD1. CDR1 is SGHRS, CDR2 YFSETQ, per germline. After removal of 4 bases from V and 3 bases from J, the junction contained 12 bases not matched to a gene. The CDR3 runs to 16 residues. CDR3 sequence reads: CASSLSQGGQNYEQYF. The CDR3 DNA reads TGCGCCAGCAGCCTATCACAGGGGGGTCAAAACTACGAGCAGTACTTC.

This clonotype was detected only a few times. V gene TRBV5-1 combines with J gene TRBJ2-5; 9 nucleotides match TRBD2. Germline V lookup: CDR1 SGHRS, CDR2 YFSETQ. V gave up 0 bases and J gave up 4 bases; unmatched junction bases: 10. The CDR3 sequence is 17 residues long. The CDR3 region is CASSLGLAGTRGETQYF. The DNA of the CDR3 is TGCGCCAGCAGCTTGGGTCTAGCGGGGACCCGGGGAGAGACCCAGTACTTC.